This TCR beta chain is drawn from a study of T cell repertoires in cytomegalovirus infection. On the study more broadly: Recently identified HLA-C-restricted and well-studied HLA-B-restricted CMV epitopes were used. Public TCR beta signatures marked donors with CMV infection and the matching HLA.

TCRdb processed the reads anew with MiXCR; each CDR3 protein has one entry. The table records fewer than 900,000 distinct CDR3 sequences, 25% to 30% of them present only once. The germline V gene has CDR1 SGHTA and CDR2 FQGNSA. Losses at the gene ends were 5 bases for V and 2 bases for J; bases not matched to a gene: 10. The CDR3 runs 16 residues. Whole-study results and caveats: In two of eight donors, the top clonotype was HLA-C-restricted CMV-specific.

This clonotype was recorded many times. Its specificity is not known. The chain is built from TRBV7-2 and TRBJ2-3, with 7 bases aligning to TRBD2. This sequence originates from a human donor in good health (CMV status not recorded). Some clones in this sample may be carry-over from other donors' samples. Sequencing was performed on cultured CD8+ T cells from PBMCs, taken from culture after CMV antigen stimulation. The CDR3 region has the DNA TGTGCCAGCAGCAGTCACCGGGACTACCCCACAGATACGCAGTATTTT. Translation gives CASSSHRDYPTDTQYF.